The 10 T cell receptor beta chains given below trace back to one sample, sequenced in a study of shared clonotypes between healthy human individuals. TCRdb's table, derived via immunoSEQ multiplex PCR, lists solely in-frame clones and lacks some. The sample shows approximately 1.9 million clones, over 85% of them seen only once. CD8 cells classed as naive were CD45RO-negative and positively selected for CCR7, excluding terminally differentiated effector memory CD45RA+ cells. The sample was naive CD8+ T cells from PBMCs. The receptors were gathered from a man younger than 35 in good health. Some clones in this sample may be carry-over from other donors' samples.

The CDR3 sequence: CASSVGQGSGPQHF. CDR3 in DNA: TGTGCCAGCAGTGTGGGACAGGGATCGGGGCCCCAGCATTTT. The chain combines TRBV27 with TRBJ1-5, with TRBD1 identical over 9 bases. The CDR3 runs 14 residues. Germline V CDR1 and CDR2: MNHEY, SMNVEV (reference sequence). V lost 5 bases and J lost 9; bases outside the gene matches: 8.

For the CDR3, the DNA is TGCAGCGTTGGTCTGGGGGGCGCTTTTGGCGGGGAGCTGTTTTTT. It is translated as CSVGLGGAFGGELFF. The V and J genes are TRBV29-1 and TRBJ2-2; D is tentatively TRBD1 or TRBD2 (6 bases each). The CDR3 loop spans 15 amino acids. Between the trimmed V and J ends, which lost 4 bases and 7 bases, there was a span of 19 bases. CDR1 is SQVTM and CDR2 is ANQGSEA in the germline V gene.

This clone appeared once. The rearrangement joins TRBV7-8 to TRBJ2-3; 13 bases agree with TRBD2. Trimming took 3 bases from V and 6 from J; bases not matched to a gene: 12. The CDR3 is 18 residues long. Germline V CDR1 and CDR2: SGHVS, FQNEAQ. This CDR3 is CASSFGTSGTLVRDTQYF. Here the CDR3 DNA reads TGTGCCAGCAGCTTTGGGACTAGCGGGACTCTCGTTCGGGATACGCAGTATTTT. The entire variable domain, with the rest obtained from reference TRBV7-8 and TRBJ2-3, is as follows: GAGVSQSPRYKVAKRGQDVALRCDPISGHVSLFWYQQALGQGPEFLTYFQNEAQLDKSGLPSDRFFAERPEGSVSTLKIQRTQQEDSAVYLCASSFGTSGTLVRDTQYFGPGTRLTVL.

The chain employs TRBV19 and TRBJ2-7, with D perhaps matching TRBD1 (6 bases). The germline V gene has CDR1 LNHDA and CDR2 SQIVND (reference sequence). The CDR3 loop spans 14 amino acids. Trimming left V 1 base short and J 3 bases short, with 10 bases between. The CDR3 DNA is TGTGCCAGTAGTATAGGTAGAGGGGGCTACGAGCAGTACTTC. Translating gives CASSIGRGGYEQYF.

A word on this clone: The same CDR3 is also encoded by other DNA sequences in this sample. V and J are TRBV27 and TRBJ2-7; D is possibly TRBD1 (6 bases). The CDR3 loop spans 13 amino acids. Germline V lookup: CDR1 MNHEY, CDR2 SMNVEV (reference sequence). The ends were cut back, 6 bases at V and 3 bases at J, with 12 bases in the middle. The CDR3 spells CASSSGQSYEQYF. The CDR3 nucleotides read TGTGCCAGCAGCTCGGGACAAAGCTACGAGCAGTACTTC.

This chain links TRBV10-2 with TRBJ2-1, with 11 bases fitting TRBD2. Per germline, CDR1 WSHSY and CDR2 SAAADI. Trimming removed 4 bases from V and 0 bases from J; junction bases left unmatched: 17. The CDR3 has 21 residues. The CDR3: CASSGTSGYELWGSSYNEQFF. CDR3 coding DNA: TGCGCCAGCAGTGGGACTAGCGGGTACGAGCTGTGGGGGAGCTCCTACAATGAGCAGTTCTTC.

DNA of the CDR3: TGTGCCAGCAGTCATGAAACAGGGGTTGGCTACACCTTC. Encoded protein: CASSHETGVGYTF. This chain connects TRBV6-1 to TRBJ1-2; 7 positions agree with TRBD1. The germline gives CDR1 MNHNS, CDR2 SASEGT. The CDR3 sequence is 13 residues long. After removal of 5 bases from V and 7 bases from J, the junction contained 7 bases not matched to a gene.

The V call is TRBV7-6, the J call TRBJ1-3, with a tentative D call TRBD1 (6 bases). CDR1 and CDR2 (germline): SGHVS, FNYEAQ. V was cut by 1 base and J by 0 bases, with 13 bases left in between. The CDR3 covers 17 residues. CDR3 nucleotides: TGTGCCAGCAGCTTAGGCCCCCGGACAGACTCTGGAAACACCATATATTTT. This gives the protein CASSLGPRTDSGNTIYF.

The V and J genes are TRBV28 and TRBJ2-7; TRBD2 matches at 8 bases. The CDR3 runs 15 residues. V trimming: 3 bases; J trimming: 2 bases; junction bases outside the gene matches: 6. The V gene's germline CDR1 is MDHEN and CDR2 SYDVKM. This CDR3 is CASSFGLAGPYEQYF. CDR3 DNA sequence: TGTGCCAGCAGTTTCGGGCTAGCGGGCCCCTACGAGCAGTACTTC. Combining the CDR3 with reference TRBV28 and TRBJ2-7 gives the whole variable domain DVKVTQSSRYLVKRTGEKVFLECVQDMDHENMFWYRQDPGLGLRLIYFSYDVKMKEKGDIPEGYSVSREKKERFSLILESASTNQTSMYLCASSFGLAGPYEQYFGPGTRLTVT.

The genes are TRBV10-2 and TRBJ1-5; D possibly corresponds to TRBD1 (6 bases). V gave up 0 bases and J gave up 0 bases, with 9 bases separating them. CDR1 is WSHSY and CDR2 is SAAADI in the germline V gene. This CDR3 comprises 16 residues. CDR3 protein: CASSESGGYSNQPQHF. In DNA, the CDR3 is TGCGCCAGCAGTGAGTCGGGGGGCTATAGCAATCAGCCCCAGCATTTT.